The 32 T cell receptor gamma chains listed next were all sequenced from one sample in a study of Vδ1+ human thymocytes. Study-level results: Thymic TRG and TRD repertoires appeared highly polyclonal.

RNA was extracted from the cells and then reverse transcribed. Pooled V-gene forward primers with one constant-region reverse primer generated the CDR3 amplicons by multiplex PCR. TCRdb re-processed the multiplex PCR reads using CATT. The data contain around 11,000 gamma-chain clones, over 40% of them singletons. Their cognate antigens are unknown. Sequenced sample: Vdelta1+ gamma-delta thymocytes from the thymus. This sample's subset: FACS-sorted CD3+ TCRalphabeta- TCRVdelta1+ TCRVdelta2- thymocytes. The receptor set was obtained from a boy in the first two years of life who had congenital heart surgery.

Concerning this clone: Other DNA sequences in the same sample also yield this CDR3. The rearrangement links TRGV4 to TRGJ1 or TRGJ2. The J gene, absent from TCRdb, was called here by matching the DNA to germline. CDR1 is EGSTGY, CDR2 YDSYTSSV, per germline. The CDR3 is 13 amino acids. Trimming took 4 bases from V and 1 from J; bases not matched to a gene: 4. The CDR3 DNA is TGTGCCACCTGGGAGTCAAATTATTATAAGAAACTCTTT. Amino acid sequence: CATWESNYYKKLF.

This clone was counted a few times. This chain joins TRGV4 and TRGJ1 or TRGJ2. V lost 7 bases, J lost 10 bases, and 22 bases stayed unmatched. CDR3 size: 15 residues. Germline CDR1 is EGSTGY and CDR2 is YDSYTSSV. The CDR3 nucleotides read TGTGCCACCTGTGATTCCCCCGCTTGTCTTCCCAAGAAACTCTTT. Protein sequence: CATCDSPACLPKKLF.

This clone turned up a few times. This sample includes further DNA sequences coding for the same CDR3. The chain employs TRGV9 and TRGJ1 or TRGJ2. The CDR3 length is 13 residues. Trimming at V came to 2 bases and at J to 2 bases, leaving 3 bases not matched to a gene. The germline V gene has CDR1 GITISATS and CDR2 ISYDGTV (reference sequence). The CDR3 spells CALWEAHYYKKLF. DNA of the CDR3: TGTGCCTTGTGGGAGGCCCATTATTATAAGAAACTCTTT.

The chain joins TRGV3 to TRGJ1 or TRGJ2. This CDR3 is 11 amino acids long. J lost 11 bases, V lost 0 bases, and 4 bases had no gene match. CDR1 VTNTFY and CDR2 YDVSTARD come from the germline V gene (reference sequence). CDR3 in amino acids: CATWDRHEKLF. The CDR3 DNA reads as TGTGCCACCTGGGACAGGCATGAGAAACTCTTT.

The rearrangement links TRGV3 to TRGJ1 or TRGJ2. Here the J gene was assigned by germline matching of the DNA, as TCRdb has none. V lost 0 bases to trimming and J lost 12 bases; unmatched junction nucleotides: 11. The germline gives CDR1 VTNTFY, CDR2 YDVSTARD (reference sequence). The CDR3 has 13 amino acids. The CDR3 DNA is TGTGCCACCTGGGACAGGCTCCCGGGGAGGAAACTCTTT. This encodes CATWDRLPGRKLF.

The chain joins TRGV5 to TRGJ1 or TRGJ2. The J gene, left out of TCRdb, was set here by checking the DNA against germline. The length of the CDR3 is 14 residues. The germline gives CDR1 VINAFY, CDR2 YDVSNSKD. The junction had 13 bases not matched to a gene; V was cut back by 1 base and J by 10 bases. The CDR3 is CATWDSPAREKKLF. In nucleotides, the CDR3 is TGTGCCACCTGGGACAGTCCCGCGAGAGAGAAGAAACTCTTT.

The chain combines TRGV5 with TRGJ1 or TRGJ2. TCRdb supplies no J gene; here it was assigned by aligning the nucleotide sequence to germline. Germline V gene data show CDR1 as VINAFY and CDR2 as YDVSNSKD. The CDR3 has 12 amino acids. V lost 0 bases to trimming and J lost 11 bases; unmatched junction nucleotides: 7. CDR3 sequence (DNA): TGTGCCACCTGGGACAGGGTGAGGGAGAAACTCTTT. This sequence encodes CATWDRVREKLF.

On this clone: Other DNA sequences within the sample encode an identical CDR3. V is TRGV5 and J is TRGJ1 or TRGJ2. Because TCRdb records no J gene, it was assigned here through a match of the DNA to germline. The CDR3 totals 13 residues. The germline V gene encodes CDR1 VINAFY and CDR2 YDVSNSKD. The V and J ends lost 0 bases and 6 bases, in that order; junction bases with no gene match: 5. The CDR3 here is CATWDRPGYKKLF. The CDR3 DNA is TGTGCCACCTGGGACAGGCCAGGTTATAAGAAACTCTTT.

A few counts support this clone. The chain uses TRGV8 and TRGJP1. The CDR3 has 12 residues. V shed 5 bases, J shed 6 bases, and the junction held 3 bases outside the gene matches. Germline V gives CDR1 VENAVY, CDR2 YDSYNSRV. CDR3 protein: CATWGPGWFKIF. The CDR3 nucleotides are TGTGCCACCTGGGGACCTGGTTGGTTCAAGATATTT.

The chain joins TRGV3 to TRGJP2. TCRdb supplies no J gene; here it was assigned by aligning the nucleotide sequence to germline. Germline CDR1 reads VTNTFY; CDR2 reads YDVSTARD (reference sequence). The J segment lost 2 bases and the V segment lost 0 bases, leaving 12 bases of the junction unmatched. The CDR3 has 18 residues. CDR3 loop: CATWDRRSNPSSDWIKTF. CDR3 nucleotide sequence: TGTGCCACCTGGGACAGGCGGTCGAATCCAAGTAGTGATTGGATCAAGACGTTT.

This clone has a handful of counts. The sample holds other DNA sequences that translate to the same CDR3. The chain recombines TRGV5 with TRGJ1 or TRGJ2. Germline values: CDR1 VINAFY, CDR2 YDVSNSKD. This CDR3 is 13 amino acids long. V was pared by 0 bases and J by 7 bases, with 6 bases of the junction left unmatched. Here the CDR3 reads CATWDRLRYKKLF. The CDR3, as DNA: TGTGCCACCTGGGACAGGTTGAGGTATAAGAAACTCTTT.

This clone has just a few counts. The chain is built from TRGV4 and TRGJ1 or TRGJ2. The germline CDR1 and CDR2 sequences are EGSTGY and YDSYTSSV. Germline trimming cut 3 bases from V and 3 bases from J; bases unmatched to any gene: 8. The CDR3 consists of 14 residues. CDR3 DNA sequence: TGTGCCACCTGGGATCTTTACGGTTATTATAAGAAACTCTTT. Translated: CATWDLYGYYKKLF.

Comment on this clone: Within the sample, other DNA sequences also encode this same CDR3. The rearrangement uses TRGV2 and TRGJ1 or TRGJ2. Here the J gene came from matching the DNA to germline, since TCRdb omits it. The CDR3 has 13 residues. CDR1 is EGSNGY and CDR2 is YDSYNSKV in the germline V gene. V shed 0 bases, J shed 4 bases, and the junction held 3 bases outside the gene matches. The CDR3 DNA is TGTGCCACCTGGGACGGGCCCTATTATAAGAAACTCTTT. It yields the protein CATWDGPYYKKLF.

Comments on this clone: Within the sample, other DNA sequences also encode this same CDR3. The J gene is TRGJ1 or TRGJ2, the V gene TRGV4. Germline assignment: CDR1 EGSTGY and CDR2 YDSYTSSV. The CDR3 is made up of 13 amino acids. Trimming took 0 bases from V and 3 from J; bases not matched to a gene: 2. CDR3 amino acids: CATWDGGYYKKLF. DNA for the CDR3: TGTGCCACCTGGGATGGGGGTTATTATAAGAAACTCTTT.

The chain is built from TRGV4 and TRGJ1 or TRGJ2. In the absence of a J gene in TCRdb, the DNA was matched to germline to assign it here. The CDR3 covers 10 residues. From germline, CDR1 is EGSTGY and CDR2 YDSYTSSV. V dropped 0 bases and J dropped 12; count of bases not matched to a gene: 2. CDR3 protein: CATWDGPKLF. The CDR3 coding sequence is TGTGCCACCTGGGATGGGCCGAAACTCTTT.

Comment on this clone: A much larger clone lies one base from this, so it may be a read error. The chain carries TRGV8 and TRGJ1 or TRGJ2. As TCRdb names no J gene, one was assigned here on the basis of a DNA match to germline. J lost 4 bases, V lost 0 bases, and 3 bases had no gene match. This CDR3 has 13 amino acids. In germline, CDR1 is VENAVY, CDR2 YDSYNSRV. CDR3 in amino acids: CATWDRNYYKKLF. The DNA for the CDR3 is TGTGCCACCTGGGATAGGAACTATTATAAGAAACTCTTT.

This clone was counted between two and nine times. The chain carries TRGV9 and TRGJ1 or TRGJ2. J was trimmed by 8 bases and V by 0 bases; bases with no gene match: 10. Germline V gene data show CDR1 as GITISATS and CDR2 as ISYDGTV (reference sequence). The CDR3 contains 14 residues. DNA of the CDR3: TGTGCCTTGTGGGAGGTGCTAAGGTTTGATAAGAAACTCTTT. Translating gives CALWEVLRFDKKLF.

This clone was seen a handful of times. This sequence joins TRGV4 and TRGJ1 or TRGJ2. This CDR3 region has 14 residues. The J segment lost 3 bases and the V segment lost 0 bases, leaving 5 bases of the junction unmatched. Germline values: CDR1 EGSTGY, CDR2 YDSYTSSV. This chain's CDR3 is CATWDGKRYYKKLF. CDR3 nucleotides: TGTGCCACCTGGGATGGGAAACGTTATTATAAGAAACTCTTT.

This clone turned up a few times. At the DNA level, this CDR3 is encoded by other sequences in the same sample as well. The V call is TRGV3, the J call TRGJ1 or TRGJ2. V lost 0 bases and J lost 12; bases outside the gene matches: 5. The CDR3 has 11 residues. The V gene's germline CDR1 is VTNTFY and CDR2 YDVSTARD (reference sequence). The CDR3 reads CATWDRLRKLF. Written as DNA, the CDR3 is TGTGCCACCTGGGACAGGCTAAGGAAACTCTTT.

This sequence joins TRGV9 and TRGJ1 or TRGJ2. The J gene is absent in TCRdb and was assigned here via DNA matching to germline. The CDR3 runs to 13 residues. Germline V gives CDR1 GITISATS, CDR2 ISYDGTV (reference sequence). V was clipped by 0 bases and J by 7 bases; unmatched bases: 6. The CDR3: CALWEVLSYKKLF. The CDR3 coding sequence is TGTGCCTTGTGGGAGGTGCTTTCCTATAAGAAACTCTTT.

The chain recombines TRGV9 with TRGJ1 or TRGJ2. This CDR3 spans 15 amino acids. The J segment lost 0 bases and the V segment lost 3 bases, leaving 8 bases of the junction unmatched. Germline-derived CDR1 and CDR2 are GITISATS and ISYDGTV (reference sequence). This chain's CDR3 is CALWELGLNYYKKLF. CDR3 sequence (DNA): TGTGCCTTGTGGGAGTTAGGGTTGAATTATTATAAGAAACTCTTT.

As concerns this clone: The germline gene is not matched at one end of the junction; a read error may be the cause. This sequence joins TRGV5 and TRGJ1 or TRGJ2. The J gene was not available in TCRdb and was assigned here by matching the DNA to germline segments. The CDR3 is made up of 12 amino acids. Per the germline V gene, CDR1 is VINAFY and CDR2 is YDVSNSKD. The CDR3 DNA sequence: TGTGCCACCGGGGACAGGCTAGGCAAGAAACTCTTT. This encodes CATGDRLGKKLF.

This clone was picked up a small number of times. A junction end diverges from the germline sequence, so it may reflect a read error. The J gene is TRGJP2, the V gene TRGV4. Germline V gives CDR1 EGSTGY, CDR2 YDSYTSSV. The CDR3 sequence is 17 residues long. This chain's CDR3 is CATWDGPPNRSDWIKTF. In nucleotides, the CDR3 is TGTGCCACCTGGGATGGGCCCCCAAATAGGAGTGATTGGATCAAGACGTTT.

The sample holds one count of this clone. The chain is built from TRGV4 and TRGJP2. Because TCRdb records no J gene, it was assigned here through a match of the DNA to germline. The CDR3 has 15 amino acids. Unmatched junction bases numbered 4, after V lost 1 base and J lost 2 bases. Germline V CDR1 and CDR2: EGSTGY, YDSYTSSV. The CDR3 loop is CATWDGQSSDWIKTF. CDR3 nucleotides: TGTGCCACCTGGGATGGCCAGAGTAGTGATTGGATCAAGACGTTT.

For this clone: A much larger clone differs from this one at a single base, so this may be a read error. With the J gene uncalled, the V gene is TRGV4. Germline V gives CDR1 EGSTGY, CDR2 YDSYTSSV. The CDR3 totals 11 residues. The CDR3 spells CATWDDYKKLF. The CDR3 DNA is TGTGCCACCTGGGATGATTATAAGAAACTCTTC.

V is TRGV8 and J is TRGJ1 or TRGJ2. As TCRdb names no J gene, one was assigned here on the basis of a DNA match to germline. CDR1 and CDR2 from the germline V gene are VENAVY and YDSYNSRV. The CDR3 extends over 13 amino acids. V shed 1 base and J 9 bases; nucleotides not matched to a gene: 9. This chain's CDR3 is CATWDSFRLKKLF. The CDR3 DNA reads as TGTGCCACCTGGGATAGCTTTAGGCTTAAGAAACTCTTT.

Comment on this clone: Other nucleotide sequences in the sample specify the same CDR3. The chain carries TRGV3 and TRGJ1 or TRGJ2. The J gene was not available in TCRdb and was assigned here by matching the DNA to germline segments. Per germline, CDR1 VTNTFY and CDR2 YDVSTARD (reference sequence). Trimming took 0 bases from V and 4 from J; bases not matched to a gene: 6. The CDR3 is 14 residues long. The CDR3: CATWDRPGYYKKLF. For the CDR3, the DNA is TGTGCCACCTGGGACAGGCCAGGGTATTATAAGAAACTCTTT.

The J gene is TRGJ1 or TRGJ2, the V gene TRGV4. From germline, CDR1 is EGSTGY and CDR2 YDSYTSSV. This CDR3 contains 12 residues. The trim removed 9 bases at V and 0 bases at J, leaving 5 bases unmatched. For the CDR3, the DNA is TGTGCCACCGGGGTGAATTATTATAAGAAACTCTTT. It encodes CATGVNYYKKLF.

The chain combines TRGV5 with TRGJ1 or TRGJ2. Here the J gene came from matching the DNA to germline, since TCRdb omits it. The CDR3 loop spans 15 amino acids. The germline CDR1 and CDR2 sequences are VINAFY and YDVSNSKD. The V segment lost 3 bases and the J segment 2 bases; nucleotides outside the gene matches: 10. CDR3 DNA sequence: TGTGCCACCTGGGACGGCCGGGAACATTATTATAAGAAACTCTTT. Its protein product is CATWDGREHYYKKLF.

This chain joins TRGV4 and TRGJ1 or TRGJ2. No J gene is reported in TCRdb; it was inferred here by comparing the DNA with germline. The CDR3 extends over 13 amino acids. V shed 4 bases and J 3 bases; nucleotides not matched to a gene: 6. Germline CDR1 and CDR2: EGSTGY and YDSYTSSV. The CDR3 DNA follows: TGTGCCACCTGGGACCAACCTTATTATAAGAAACTCTTT. This translates into CATWDQPYYKKLF.

The J gene was identified as TRGJ1 or TRGJ2, and no V gene was called. This CDR3 comprises 11 residues. The CDR3 region has the DNA TGTGCCACCTGGGATGGGCCCGAAGGACTCTTT. Translating it yields CATWDGPEGLF.

The chain is built from TRGV3 and TRGJ1 or TRGJ2. The J gene, not given by TCRdb, was assigned here from a germline match of the nucleotide sequence. This CDR3 has 13 residues. The junction had 6 bases not matched to a gene; V was cut back by 1 base and J by 6 bases. Germline CDR1 reads VTNTFY; CDR2 reads YDVSTARD (reference sequence). This CDR3 is CATWDRIAYKKLF. CDR3 DNA: TGTGCCACCTGGGACAGAATTGCTTATAAGAAACTCTTT.